Listed here are 22 T cell receptor beta chains from one sample, sequenced in a study of identical twins. Using its own MiXCR run on the 5' RACE reads, TCRdb lists one record per CDR3 protein. The table shows hundreds of thousands of distinct CDR3 sequences, with over 20% occurring only once. These data also formed part of another study, on T cells expressing NK-cell markers.

What was sequenced was PBMCs. These receptors all stem from a woman younger than 30 in good health.

The CDR3 DNA reads TGCGCCAGCAGCTTGTTGGGCCCGAGCTCCTACAATGAGCAGTTCTTC. This codes for CASSLLGPSSYNEQFF. The chain uses TRBV5-1 and TRBJ2-1; D not certain. There are 16 residues in the CDR3. The germline V and J ends were trimmed by 1 base and 0 bases, with 11 bases remaining between them. Germline values: CDR1 SGHRS, CDR2 YFSETQ.

In DNA, the CDR3 is TGCAGTGCTAGGGCTAACGGTGGGGAGACCCAGTACTTC. Protein: CSARANGGETQYF. This chain connects TRBV20-1 to TRBJ2-5; D not certain. Germline lookup yields CDR1 DFQATT and CDR2 SNEGSKA (reference sequence). This CDR3 region has 13 residues. V was shortened by 3 bases and J by 5 bases, with 13 bases between the two germline ends.

The chain links TRBV3-1 to TRBJ1-2; D remains unclear. With 1 base removed from V and 8 bases from J, the gap between germline ends came to 14 bases. The CDR3 contains 14 residues. CDR1 and CDR2 (germline): LGHDT, YNNKEL (reference sequence). CDR3 in amino acids: CASSQAAADLGYTF. DNA for the CDR3: TGTGCCAGCAGCCAAGCCGCAGCGGACCTGGGCTACACCTTC.

The J gene is TRBJ2-5, the V gene TRBV6-5; D may be TRBD1 or TRBD2 (5 bases each). Per the germline V gene, CDR1 is MNHEY and CDR2 is SVGAGI. This CDR3 contains 14 residues. V was pared by 2 bases and J by 4 bases, with 11 bases between. The CDR3 sequence: CASSYGHGGETQYF. The CDR3 DNA sequence: TGTGCCAGCAGTTACGGTCATGGGGGAGAGACCCAGTACTTC.

As DNA, the CDR3 is TGTGCTAGTGGTTTGAAAAGCACAGATACGCAGTATTTT. Translated, it gives CASGLKSTDTQYF. V and J are TRBV12-5 and TRBJ2-3; no clear D gene. CDR1 LGHNT and CDR2 FRNRAP come from the germline V gene. The CDR3 length is 13 residues. The ends were cut back, 2 bases at V and 0 bases at J, with 3 bases in the middle.

There are many counts of this clonotype. The rearrangement links TRBV10-3 to TRBJ1-1, with TRBD1 identical over 10 bases. Germline values: CDR1 ENHRY, CDR2 SYGVKD. The CDR3 has 14 amino acids. The ends lost 8 bases at V and 5 bases at J; junction bases unmatched: 8. The CDR3 DNA reads as TGTGCCATCGGGAACGGACAGGGGGTAACTGAAGCTTTCTTT. Its translation: CAIGNGQGVTEAFF.

This clonotype was recorded at least ten times. The chain carries TRBV5-1 and TRBJ2-7, with 8 nucleotides matching TRBD2. CDR1 is SGHRS and CDR2 is YFSETQ in the germline V gene. V gave up 4 bases and J gave up 4 bases; unmatched junction bases: 1. The CDR3 is 12 amino acids. The CDR3 DNA reads as TGCGCCAGCAGCGCGGGAGGTTACGAGCAGTACTTC. Translation gives CASSAGGYEQYF.

The chain couples TRBV20-1 to TRBJ1-5; TRBD1 agrees at 7 bases. The CDR3 is made up of 15 amino acids. The V segment lost 6 bases and the J segment 0 bases; nucleotides outside the gene matches: 8. The germline CDR1 and CDR2 sequences are DFQATT and SNEGSKA (reference sequence). CDR3 loop: CSAGSTGLSNQPQHF. The CDR3 DNA follows: TGCAGTGCCGGCTCGACAGGGCTTAGCAATCAGCCCCAGCATTTT.

This sequence joins TRBV12-3 or TRBV12-4 and TRBJ2-1, with a tentative D call TRBD2 (5 bases). V shed 2 bases and J shed 0 bases, with 8 bases lying between them. The CDR3 extends over 15 amino acids. CDR3 DNA sequence: TGTGCCAGCAGTTTATGGGAGAGCTCCTACAATGAGCAGTTCTTC. Protein product: CASSLWESSYNEQFF.

This clonotype was counted ten times or more. This chain joins TRBV12-3 or TRBV12-4 and TRBJ2-7, with D maybe TRBD1 (6 bases). The CDR3 has 13 amino acids. The ends were cut back, 5 bases at V and 4 bases at J, with 12 bases in the middle. The CDR3 nucleotides read TGTGCCAGCAGTGGAAGGACAGCATACGAGCAGTACTTC. Translated, it gives CASSGRTAYEQYF.

The chain carries TRBV4-3 and TRBJ2-7; the match to TRBD2 covers 7 bases. The germline gives CDR1 LGHNA, CDR2 YSLEER. J gave up 4 bases and V 3 bases, and 15 bases lay outside the gene matches. This CDR3 spans 17 amino acids. DNA of the CDR3: TGCGCCAGCAGCCAGACCTTCGGCGGCGGGAGTGTATACGAGCAGTACTTC. It codes for CASSQTFGGGSVYEQYF.

J is TRBJ2-7 and V is TRBV18, with D hard to call. From germline, CDR1 is KGHSH and CDR2 LQKENI. The V end was cut by 3 bases, the J end by 7 bases, with 13 bases between. This CDR3 has 13 amino acids. CDR3 in amino acids: CASSPGILEEQYF. Written as DNA, the CDR3 is TGTGCCAGCTCACCGGGAATATTAGAAGAGCAGTACTTC.

The chain combines TRBV20-1 with TRBJ2-7, with TRBD2 identical over 7 bases. This CDR3 has 13 amino acids. CDR1 and CDR2 from the germline V gene are DFQATT and SNEGSKA (reference sequence). Losses at the gene ends were 1 base for V and 5 bases for J; bases not matched to a gene: 5. The CDR3 bases are TGCAGTGCTAGAGCCCCTCTAGCGGACGAGCAGTACTTC. Its translation is CSARAPLADEQYF.

This chain joins TRBV12-3 or TRBV12-4 and TRBJ1-1; the D is unclear. This CDR3 is built from 13 residues. The ends were cut back, 4 bases at V and 4 bases at J, with 10 bases in the middle. The CDR3 DNA reads TGTGCCAGCAGTTACAGAGGCCTCACTGAAGCTTTCTTT. Protein product: CASSYRGLTEAFF.

This clonotype has more than one count but fewer than ten. This chain connects TRBV29-1 to TRBJ1-1, with 7 bases lining up with TRBD1. Germline V gene data show CDR1 as SQVTM and CDR2 as ANQGSEA. This CDR3 comprises 12 residues. Trimming cost V 5 bases and J 4 bases; bases outside gene matches: 4. Written as DNA, the CDR3 is TGCAGCGTTAAGGGACAGCTCACTGAAGCTTTCTTT. This translates into CSVKGQLTEAFF.

For the CDR3, the DNA is TGCAGTGCGCCTACTAGCGGGGGGACAGAGACCCAGTACTTC. It is translated as CSAPTSGGTETQYF. V is TRBV20-1 and J is TRBJ2-5, with 12 bases lining up with TRBD2. The CDR3 runs to 14 residues. V shed 6 bases, J shed 4 bases, and the junction held 6 bases outside the gene matches. Germline CDR1 and CDR2: DFQATT and SNEGSKA (reference sequence).

This clonotype was picked up a small number of times. The chain uses TRBV21-1 and TRBJ2-7; the table names TRBD2, a call not compared with the DNA. TRBV21-1 is shown as a pseudogene. The CDR3 extends over 17 amino acids. CDR3 nucleotides: TGTGCCAGCAGCAAAGTTAGGTCTAGCGTCAGCTCCTACGAGCAGTACTTC. Translating it yields CASSKVRSSVSSYEQYF.

This rearrangement joins TRBV6-1 to TRBJ1-1, with a tentative D call TRBD1 (5 bases). CDR1 and CDR2 from the germline V gene are MNHNS and SASEGT. The CDR3 totals 12 residues. Deletions cut 6 bases from V and 11 bases from J, with 16 bases between. CDR3 in amino acids: CASSANRQEAFF. As DNA, the CDR3 is TGTGCCAGCAGCGCAAACAGGCAGGAGGCTTTCTTT.

This chain joins TRBV5-6 and TRBJ2-6, with 8 bases aligning to TRBD1. Germline CDR1 reads SGHDT; CDR2 reads YYEEEE. The CDR3 covers 20 residues. Losses at the gene ends were 1 base for V and 3 bases for J; bases not matched to a gene: 15. CDR3 in amino acids: CASSLYAYRGFLRGANVLTF. CDR3 DNA: TGTGCCAGCAGCTTGTACGCCTACAGGGGGTTCCTTCGTGGGGCCAACGTCCTGACTTTC.

This clonotype was detected many times. The rearrangement joins TRBV6-5 to TRBJ2-1; 12 positions match TRBD2. The CDR3 is 17 amino acids. Germline values: CDR1 MNHEY, CDR2 SVGAGI. J lost 4 bases, V lost 2 bases, and 6 bases had no gene match. CDR3 sequence reads: CASSYPTSGGAYNEQFF. The CDR3 nucleotides read TGTGCCAGCAGTTACCCGACTAGCGGGGGCGCATACAATGAGCAGTTCTTC.

This clonotype came up many times. The rearrangement joins TRBV10-3 to TRBJ2-1; TRBD1 is a possible D gene (6 bases). CDR3 length: 15 residues. V was clipped by 0 bases and J by 3 bases, with 9 bases between them. Germline assignment: CDR1 ENHRY and CDR2 SYGVKD. The CDR3 DNA reads as TGTGCCATCAGTGAGTCGCGAGGGGGCTACAATGAGCAGTTCTTC. Its translation is CAISESRGGYNEQFF.

This clonotype was seen a handful of times. The chain recombines TRBV10-1 with TRBJ2-3; TRBD2 matches 9 bases. Germline V gives CDR1 WNHNN, CDR2 SYGVQD (reference sequence). The CDR3 runs 15 residues. The trim removed 2 bases at V and 6 bases at J, leaving 6 bases unmatched. The CDR3 region has the DNA TGCGCCAGCAGTGAGGGGCGGGAGGGCCGCGATACGCAGTATTTT. This gives the protein CASSEGREGRDTQYF.